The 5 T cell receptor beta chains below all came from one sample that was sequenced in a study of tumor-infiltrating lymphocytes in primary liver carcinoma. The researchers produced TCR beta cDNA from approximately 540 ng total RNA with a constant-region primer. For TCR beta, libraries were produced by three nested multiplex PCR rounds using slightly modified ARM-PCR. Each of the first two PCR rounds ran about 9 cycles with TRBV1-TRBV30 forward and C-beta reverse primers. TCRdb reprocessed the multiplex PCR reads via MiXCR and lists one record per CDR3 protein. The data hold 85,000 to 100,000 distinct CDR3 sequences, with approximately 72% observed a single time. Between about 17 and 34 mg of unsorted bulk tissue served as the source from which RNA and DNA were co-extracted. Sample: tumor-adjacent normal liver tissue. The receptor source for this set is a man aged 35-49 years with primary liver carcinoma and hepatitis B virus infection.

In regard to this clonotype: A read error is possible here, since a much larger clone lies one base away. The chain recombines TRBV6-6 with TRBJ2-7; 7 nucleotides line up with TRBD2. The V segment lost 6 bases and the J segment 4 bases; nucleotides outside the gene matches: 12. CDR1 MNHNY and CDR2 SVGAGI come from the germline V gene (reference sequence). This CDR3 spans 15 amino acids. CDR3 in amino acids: CASRGGLNPIYEQYF. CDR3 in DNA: TGTGCCAGCAGGGGGGGACTAAACCCGATTTACGAGCAGTACTTC.

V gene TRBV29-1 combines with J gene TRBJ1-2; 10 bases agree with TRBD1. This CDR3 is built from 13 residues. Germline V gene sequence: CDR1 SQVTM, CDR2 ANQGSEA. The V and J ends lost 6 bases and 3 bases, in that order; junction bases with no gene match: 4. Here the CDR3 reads CSVGTGDDYGYTF. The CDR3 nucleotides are TGCAGCGTAGGGACAGGGGACGACTATGGCTACACCTTC. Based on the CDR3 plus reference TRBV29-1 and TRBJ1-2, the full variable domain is SAVISQKPSRDICQRGTSLTIQCQVDSQVTMMFWYRQQPGQSLTLIATANQGSEATYESGFVIDKFPISRPNLTFSTLTVSNMSPEDSSIYLCSVGTGDDYGYTFGSGTRLTVV.

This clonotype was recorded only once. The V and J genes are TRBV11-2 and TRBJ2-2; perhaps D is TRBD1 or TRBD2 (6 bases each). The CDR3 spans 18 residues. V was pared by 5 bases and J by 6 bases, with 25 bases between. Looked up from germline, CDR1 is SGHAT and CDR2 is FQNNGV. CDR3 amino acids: CASSPRTGGPSTAGELFF. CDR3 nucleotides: TGTGCCAGCAGCCCGAGGACCGGGGGCCCCTCCACCGCCGGGGAGCTGTTTTTT.

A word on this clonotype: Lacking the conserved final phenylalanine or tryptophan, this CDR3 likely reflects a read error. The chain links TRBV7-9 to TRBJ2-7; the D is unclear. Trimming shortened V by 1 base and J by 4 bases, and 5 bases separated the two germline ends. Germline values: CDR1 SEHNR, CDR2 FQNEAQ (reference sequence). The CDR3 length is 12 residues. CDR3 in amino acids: CASSLGQYEQYL. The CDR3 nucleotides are TGTGCCAGCAGCTTAGGGCAATACGAGCAGTACCTC.

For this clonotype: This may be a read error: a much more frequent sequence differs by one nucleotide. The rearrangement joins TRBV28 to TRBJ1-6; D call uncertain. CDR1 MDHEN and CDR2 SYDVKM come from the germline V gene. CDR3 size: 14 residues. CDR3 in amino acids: CVSSFRQNNSPLHF. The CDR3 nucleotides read TGTGTCAGCAGTTTCAGGCAAAATAATTCACCCCTCCACTTT.